This T cell receptor beta chain was retrieved from a study of blood T cells in healthy people across ages. This clonotype has a handful of counts. Per germline, CDR1 LGHDT and CDR2 YNNKEL (reference sequence). V lost 1 base, J lost 0 bases, and 6 bases stayed unmatched. This CDR3 comprises 17 residues. Each donor's blood draw was around 10 milliliters of peripheral blood. Primers used in a second PCR of roughly 7 to 11 cycles were a sample-barcoded 5' primer and a J-beta primer mix. Tagging of each cDNA molecule was performed by a template-switch adaptor with 12 random nucleotides. One entry per CDR3 protein, called by TCRdb with MiXCR from the 5' RACE reads. The data hold more than 1.4 million distinct CDR3 sequences, with 42% observed a single time.

This rearrangement joins TRBV3-1 to TRBJ2-4, with TRBD1 identical over 7 bases. What was sequenced was blood. This TCR came from a woman aged 18 to 35 in good health. The CDR3 reads CASSQVGQTVAKNIQYF. The CDR3 DNA reads TGTGCCAGCAGCCAAGTGGGACAGACCGTAGCCAAAAACATTCAGTACTTC.